The rows below give T cell receptor beta chains drawn from one sample of a study of cytomegalovirus exposure and HLA in healthy donors. The protocol was immunoSEQ multiplex PCR, while the TCRdb copy is restricted to in-frame clones and leaves out a portion. The sample contains around 150,000 clones, roughly 78% of which appear only once. Material for sequencing was PBMCs. All receptors derive from a man aged 35-49 years in good health and CMV-seronegative. CDR3s leave out the opening cysteine and the closing phenylalanine or tryptophan. The D gene is left open where the match is weak. Clone sizes are given selectively: once, few, many, or a class where the clone is expanded.

clone_size cdr3_length j_call d_call v_call cdr3_aa
few 16 TRBJ2-3 TRBD1 TRBV5-5 ASSPVTTDRVRTDTQY
few 12 TRBJ1-1 TRBD1 TRBV25-1 ASSYRGPNTEAF
NA 14 TRBJ2-2 TRBD2 TRBV6-1 ASSEPSGRGTGELF
NA 12 TRBJ2-5 NA TRBV6-1 ASSEPPGRETQY
NA 10 TRBJ1-1 TRBD1 TRBV6-5 ASSYRQGVAF
NA 13 TRBJ2-1 TRBD2 TRBV6-5 ASSLRLAKNNEQF
NA 14 TRBJ1-1 TRBD1 TRBV19 ASSRGQGFLNTEAF
NA 13 TRBJ2-5 TRBD1 TRBV25-1 ASSGQGGLQETQY
NA 12 TRBJ2-5 TRBD1 TRBV4-1 ASSPDRARETQY
NA 11 TRBJ2-2 NA TRBV5-4 ASSSSATGELL
NA 12 TRBJ1-5 NA TRBV7-2 ASSLGRDNQPQH
NA 13 TRBJ2-3 TRBD2 TRBV28 ASGATSAHTDTQY
NA 11 TRBJ2-3 NA TRBV6-6 ATRVVGADTQY
NA 14 TRBJ1-5 NA TRBV5-8 ASSRGDGNSNQPQH
NA 13 TRBJ2-7 TRBD2 TRBV5-3 ARSGEREAVYEQY
NA 14 TRBJ1-1 TRBD1 TRBV6-6 ASSPEPGQGLTEAF
few 14 TRBJ2-1 TRBD2 TRBV28 ASSLPGLAGVNEQF
few 13 TRBJ2-7 TRBD2 TRBV19 ASSRGLSGSYEQY
NA 15 TRBJ2-2 TRBD2 TRBV2 ASSADTAGGPTGELF
NA 12 TRBJ1-2 TRBD1 TRBV19 ASSMGTGGYGYT